What follows is one TCR beta chain and its context. Seattle's cohort entered during active infection and was followed longitudinally. Authors' methods: Amplification from reference gene primers served as the basis for estimated nucleated cell counts. Sequencing used immunoSEQ multiplex PCR; TCRdb keeps in-frame clones, though not all of them. V, J and clone size are those of that table, while D and trimming were read from the DNA. The repertoire holds roughly 200,000 clones, with approximately 90% as singletons. This record belongs to a study of blood T cell repertoires in COVID-19. Study as a whole: Sources were T cells, B-cell-depleted T cells, or PBMCs; the material itself was cDNA or gDNA.

With 6 bases removed from V and 1 base from J, the gap between germline ends came to 10 bases. The CDR3 is 14 amino acids. From germline, CDR1 is MNHEY and CDR2 SVGAGI. The TCR was taken from a man aged 45-60 years with COVID-19, enrolled during active disease. Sequencing used peripheral blood. J is TRBJ1-5 and V is TRBV6-5, with D maybe TRBD1 (5 bases). CDR3: CASREGPSNQPQHF. For the CDR3, the DNA is TGTGCCAGCAGGGAGGGACCGAGCAATCAGCCCCAGCATTTT.